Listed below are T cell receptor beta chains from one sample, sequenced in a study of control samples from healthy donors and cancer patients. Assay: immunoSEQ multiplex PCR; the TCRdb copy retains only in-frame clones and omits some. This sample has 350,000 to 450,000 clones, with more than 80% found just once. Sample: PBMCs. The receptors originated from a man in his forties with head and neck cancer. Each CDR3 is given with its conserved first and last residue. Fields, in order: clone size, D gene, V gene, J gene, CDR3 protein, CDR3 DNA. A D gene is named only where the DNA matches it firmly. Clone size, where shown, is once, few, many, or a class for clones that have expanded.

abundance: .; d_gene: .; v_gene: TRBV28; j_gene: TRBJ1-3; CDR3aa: CASSPHENRKSSGNTIYF; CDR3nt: TGTGCCAGCAGTCCTCACGAAAACAGGAAAAGCTCTGGAAACACCATATATTTT
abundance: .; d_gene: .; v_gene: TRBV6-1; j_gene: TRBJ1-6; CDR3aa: CASSERGRINSPLHF; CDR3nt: TGTGCCAGCAGTGAAAGGGGTCGAATTAATTCACCCCTCCACTTT
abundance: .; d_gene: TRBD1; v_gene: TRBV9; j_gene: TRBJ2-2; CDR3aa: CASSVIGGQGAGELFF; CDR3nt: TGTGCCAGCAGCGTAATCGGGGGACAGGGAGCCGGGGAGCTGTTTTTT
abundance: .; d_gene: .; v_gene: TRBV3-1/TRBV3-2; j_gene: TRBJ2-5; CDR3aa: CASSGGLQETQYF; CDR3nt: TGTGCCAGCAGCGGGGGGTTACAAGAGACCCAGTACTTC
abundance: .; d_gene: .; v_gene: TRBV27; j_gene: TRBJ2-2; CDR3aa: CASSFGGTITGELFF; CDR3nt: TGTGCCAGCAGTTTTGGGGGAACTATCACCGGGGAGCTGTTTTTT
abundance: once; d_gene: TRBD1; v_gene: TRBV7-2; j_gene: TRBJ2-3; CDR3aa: CASSQPGQFTNTQYF; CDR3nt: TGTGCCAGCAGCCAACCGGGACAGTTCACAAATACGCAGTATTTT
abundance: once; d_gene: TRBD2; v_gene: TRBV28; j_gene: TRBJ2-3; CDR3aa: CASMGPGSGRPTDTQYF; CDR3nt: TGTGCCAGCATGGGCCCCGGAAGCGGGAGACCCACAGATACGCAGTATTTT
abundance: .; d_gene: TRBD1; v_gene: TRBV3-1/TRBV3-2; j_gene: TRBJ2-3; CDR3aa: CASSRTGGAPSTDTQYF; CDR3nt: TGTGCCAGCAGCCGGACAGGGGGAGCTCCTAGCACAGATACGCAGTATTTT
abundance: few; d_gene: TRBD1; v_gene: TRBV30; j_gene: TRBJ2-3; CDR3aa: CAWSLGGPDTQYF; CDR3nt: TGTGCCTGGAGTTTAGGGGGCCCAGATACGCAGTATTTT
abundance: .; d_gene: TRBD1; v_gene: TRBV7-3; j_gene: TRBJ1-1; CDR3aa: CASSPGQIAEAFF; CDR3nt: TGTGCCAGCAGCCCGGGACAGATTGCTGAAGCTTTCTTT
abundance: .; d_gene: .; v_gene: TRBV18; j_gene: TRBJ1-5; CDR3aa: CAGRVGNQPQHF; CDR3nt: TGTGCCGGCCGGGTCGGCAATCAGCCCCAGCATTTT
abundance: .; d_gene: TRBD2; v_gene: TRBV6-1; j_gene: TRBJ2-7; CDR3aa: CASSDWTSGRSYEQYF; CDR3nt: TGTGCCAGCAGTGATTGGACTAGCGGGAGGTCCTACGAGCAGTACTTC
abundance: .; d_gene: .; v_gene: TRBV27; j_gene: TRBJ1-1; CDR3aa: CASSFEPDRFRNTEAFF; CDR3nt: TGTGCCAGCAGTTTTGAGCCCGACAGGTTTAGGAACACTGAAGCTTTCTTT
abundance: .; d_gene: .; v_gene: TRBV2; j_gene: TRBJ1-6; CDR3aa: CASSVQGRDSPLHF; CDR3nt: TGTGCCAGCAGTGTACAGGGAAGGGACTCACCCCTCCACTTT
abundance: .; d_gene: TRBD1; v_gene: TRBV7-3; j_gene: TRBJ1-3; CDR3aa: CASSLLGQGSGNTIYF; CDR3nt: TGTGCCAGCAGCTTGTTGGGACAGGGCTCTGGAAACACCATATATTTT
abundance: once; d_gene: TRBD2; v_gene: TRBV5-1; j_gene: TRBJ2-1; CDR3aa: CASSGTSALDEQFF; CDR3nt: TGCGCCAGCAGTGGGACTAGCGCGTTGGATGAGCAGTTCTTC
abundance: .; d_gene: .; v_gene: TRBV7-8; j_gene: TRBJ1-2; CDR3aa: CASSPGVDHGYTF; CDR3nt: TGTGCCAGCAGCCCAGGGGTGGACCATGGCTACACCTTC
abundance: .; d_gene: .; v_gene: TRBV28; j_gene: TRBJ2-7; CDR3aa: CASSLVGGPTYEQYF; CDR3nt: TGTGCCAGCAGTTTAGTGGGGGGGCCCACCTACGAGCAGTACTTC
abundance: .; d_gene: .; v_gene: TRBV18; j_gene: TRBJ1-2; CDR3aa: CASSRGTLNYGYTF; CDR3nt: TGTGCCAGCTCACGGGGTACGTTAAACTATGGCTACACCTTC
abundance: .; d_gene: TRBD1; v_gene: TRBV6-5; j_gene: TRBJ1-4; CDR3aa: CASSYSQGREEKLFF; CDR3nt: TGTGCCAGCAGTTACTCACAGGGGCGGGAGGAAAAACTGTTTTTT
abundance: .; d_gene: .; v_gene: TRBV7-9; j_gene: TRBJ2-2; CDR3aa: CGGGRNTGELFF; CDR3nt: TGTGGCGGGGGCCGAAACACCGGGGAGCTGTTTTTT
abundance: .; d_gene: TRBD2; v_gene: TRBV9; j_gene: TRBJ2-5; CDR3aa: CASSGRLAGVEETQYF; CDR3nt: TGTGCCAGCAGCGGAAGACTAGCGGGAGTAGAAGAGACCCAGTACTTC
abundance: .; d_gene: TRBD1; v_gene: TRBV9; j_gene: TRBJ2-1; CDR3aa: CASSAWTGDNEQFF; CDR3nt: TGTGCCAGCAGCGCCTGGACAGGGGATAATGAGCAGTTCTTC
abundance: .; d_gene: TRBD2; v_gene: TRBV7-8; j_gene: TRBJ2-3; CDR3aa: CASRLRVTSGRGDTQYF; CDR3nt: TGTGCCAGCAGGCTGAGGGTGACTAGCGGGAGGGGAGATACGCAGTATTTT
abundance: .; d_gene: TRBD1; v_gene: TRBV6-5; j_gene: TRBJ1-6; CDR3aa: CASRRDSPGPLHF; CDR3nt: TGTGCCAGCAGACGGGACAGTCCGGGACCCCTCCACTTT
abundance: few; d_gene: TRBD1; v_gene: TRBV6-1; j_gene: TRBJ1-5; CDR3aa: CASSEVRLQGPYSNQPQHF; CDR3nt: TGTGCCAGCAGTGAAGTTAGACTACAGGGGCCGTATAGCAATCAGCCCCAGCATTTT
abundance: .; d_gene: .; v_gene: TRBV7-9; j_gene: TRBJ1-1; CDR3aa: CASSSRGQQNTEAFF; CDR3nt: TGTGCCAGCAGCTCGCGTGGACAGCAGAACACTGAAGCTTTCTTT
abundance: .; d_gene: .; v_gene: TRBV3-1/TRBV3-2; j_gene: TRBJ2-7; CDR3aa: CASRPTSSGSYEQYF; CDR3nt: TGTGCCAGCAGACCTACTAGCAGCGGATCCTACGAGCAGTACTTC
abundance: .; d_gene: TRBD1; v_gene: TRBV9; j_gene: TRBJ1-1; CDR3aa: CASSLGAGQGDTEAFF; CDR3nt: TGTGCCAGCAGCTTAGGGGCGGGACAGGGAGACACTGAAGCTTTCTTT
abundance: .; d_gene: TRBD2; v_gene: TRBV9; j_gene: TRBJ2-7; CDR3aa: CASSVEAGGSYEQYF; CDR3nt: TGTGCCAGCAGCGTAGAGGCGGGAGGCTCCTACGAGCAGTACTTC
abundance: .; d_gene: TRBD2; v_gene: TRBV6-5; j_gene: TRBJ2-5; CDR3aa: CASSSLSGGAETQYF; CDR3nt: TGTGCCAGCAGTTCTCTCAGCGGGGGGGCAGAGACCCAGTACTTC